This TCR beta chain was sequenced for a study of shared clonotypes between healthy human individuals. The sorted-subset replicate PCRs were given roughly 190 ng DNA, which is 31,000 or so T cell genomes. The method was immunoSEQ multiplex PCR; TCRdb's version includes in-frame clones alone and lacks a portion of them. The data show fewer than 850,000 clones, with about 96% seen just once and less than 0.25% held by the top ten. Naive CD8 cells comprised CD45RO-negative, CCR7-positively selected cells, excluding terminally differentiated effector memory CD45RA+ cells. The junction had 9 bases not matched to a gene; V was cut back by 2 bases and J by 5 bases. Germline CDR1 is SGHRS and CDR2 is YFSETQ. The CDR3 has 16 amino acids.

The chain recombines TRBV5-1 with TRBJ2-3; 9 nucleotides match TRBD2. This TCR came from a man aged 25 to 40 in good health. The sequenced material came from naive CD8+ T cells sorted from blood. CDR3 coding DNA: TGCGCCAGCAGCTTAATGGCGGGAGGGGTGAAAGATACGCAGTATTTT. Its protein is CASSLMAGGVKDTQYF. Variable domain in full (rest from reference TRBV5-1 and TRBJ2-3): KAGVTQTPRYLIKTRGQQVTLSCSPISGHRSVSWYQQTPGQGLQFLFEYFSETQRNKGNFPGRFSGRQFSNSRSEMNVSTLELGDSALYLCASSLMAGGVKDTQYFGPGTRLTVL.